This TCR beta chain appears in the sequencing data of a study of blood T cell repertoires in COVID-19. Trimming took off 4 bases at V and 6 bases at J, with 9 bases between the two ends. Germline V lookup: CDR1 SEHNR, CDR2 FQNEAQ (reference sequence). The CDR3 has 12 residues. Libraries were prepared by immunoSEQ multiplex PCR; TCRdb keeps only in-frame clonotypes and omits some of them. The data hold some 500,000 clones, with roughly nine tenths observed a single time. The chain recombines TRBV7-9 with TRBJ1-2; the D is unclear. Sequenced material: peripheral blood. The TCR was taken from a woman between 45 and 60 years old with COVID-19, enrolled during active disease. The CDR3 DNA reads as TGTGCCAGCAGCTCCCCGGGAGATGGCTACACCTTC. Its protein product is CASSSPGDGYTF.